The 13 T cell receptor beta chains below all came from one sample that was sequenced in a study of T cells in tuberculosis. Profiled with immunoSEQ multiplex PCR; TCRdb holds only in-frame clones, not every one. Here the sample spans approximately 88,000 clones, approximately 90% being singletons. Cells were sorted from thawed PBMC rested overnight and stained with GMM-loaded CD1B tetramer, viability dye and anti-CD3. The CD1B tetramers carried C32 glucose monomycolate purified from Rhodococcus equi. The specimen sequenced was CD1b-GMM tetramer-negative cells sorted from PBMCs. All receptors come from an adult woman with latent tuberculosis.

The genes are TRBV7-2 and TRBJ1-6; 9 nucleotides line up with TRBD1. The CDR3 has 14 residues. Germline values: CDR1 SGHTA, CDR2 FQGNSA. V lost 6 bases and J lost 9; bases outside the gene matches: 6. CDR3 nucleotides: TGTGCCAGCAGGGGACAGGGCAGGAGTTCACCCCTCCACTTT. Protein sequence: CASRGQGRSSPLHF.

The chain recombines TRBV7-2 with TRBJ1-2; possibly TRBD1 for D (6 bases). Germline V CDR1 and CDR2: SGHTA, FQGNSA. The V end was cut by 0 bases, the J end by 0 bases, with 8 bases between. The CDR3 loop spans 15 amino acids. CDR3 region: CASSLARTANYGYTF. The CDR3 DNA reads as TGTGCCAGCAGCTTAGCCAGGACAGCTAACTATGGCTACACCTTC.

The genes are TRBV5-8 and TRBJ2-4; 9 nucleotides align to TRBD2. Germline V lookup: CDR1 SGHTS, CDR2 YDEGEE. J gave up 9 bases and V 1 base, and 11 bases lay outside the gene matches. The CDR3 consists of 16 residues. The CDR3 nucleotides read TGTGCCAGCAGCTTGACTACGCGGGGGGGCGCGGGCATTCAGTACTTC. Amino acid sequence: CASSLTTRGGAGIQYF.

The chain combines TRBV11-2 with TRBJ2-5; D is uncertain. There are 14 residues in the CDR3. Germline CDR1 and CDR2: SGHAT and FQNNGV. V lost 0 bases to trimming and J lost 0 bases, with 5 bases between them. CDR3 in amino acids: CASSLDSYQETQYF. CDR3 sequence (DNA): TGTGCCAGCAGCTTAGATTCCTACCAAGAGACCCAGTACTTC.

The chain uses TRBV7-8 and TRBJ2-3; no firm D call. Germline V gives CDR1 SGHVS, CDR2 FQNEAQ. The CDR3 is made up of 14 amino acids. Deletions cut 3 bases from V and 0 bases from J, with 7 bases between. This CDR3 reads CASSFTTSTDTQYF. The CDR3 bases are TGTGCCAGCAGCTTCACTACTAGCACAGATACGCAGTATTTT.

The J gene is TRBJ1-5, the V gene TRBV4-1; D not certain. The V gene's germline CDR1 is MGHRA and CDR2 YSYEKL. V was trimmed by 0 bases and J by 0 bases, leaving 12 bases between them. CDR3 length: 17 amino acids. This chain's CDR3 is CASSQERTDYSNQPQHF. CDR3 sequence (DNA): TGCGCCAGCAGCCAAGAGAGAACAGACTATAGCAATCAGCCCCAGCATTTT.

In DNA form, the CDR3 reads TGTGCCAGCGCCCCTAGACAGGCCGAGGGGACCTACGAGCAGTACGTC. Amino acids: CASAPRQAEGTYEQYV. The chain has TRBV25-1 and TRBJ2-7; D is perhaps TRBD1 (6 bases). V gave up 8 bases and J gave up 2 bases, with 22 bases separating them. Germline assignment: CDR1 MGHDK and CDR2 SYGVNS. This CDR3 has 16 residues.

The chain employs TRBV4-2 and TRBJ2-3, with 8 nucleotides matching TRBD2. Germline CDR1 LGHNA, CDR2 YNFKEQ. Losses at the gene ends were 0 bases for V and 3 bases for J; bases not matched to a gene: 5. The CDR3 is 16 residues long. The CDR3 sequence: CASSQDTGGRTDTQYF. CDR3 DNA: TGTGCCAGCAGCCAAGACACGGGGGGGAGGACAGATACGCAGTATTTT.

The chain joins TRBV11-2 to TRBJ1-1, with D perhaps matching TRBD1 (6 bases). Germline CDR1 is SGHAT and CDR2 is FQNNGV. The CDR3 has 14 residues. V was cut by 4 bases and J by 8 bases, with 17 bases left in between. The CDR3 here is CASSSLSWGPEAFF. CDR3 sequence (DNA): TGTGCCAGCAGCTCCCTCTCATGGGGGCCAGAAGCTTTCTTT. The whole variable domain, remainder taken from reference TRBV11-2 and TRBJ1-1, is EAGVAQSPRYKIIEKRQSVAFWCNPISGHATLYWYQQILGQGPKLLIQFQNNGVVDDSQLPKDRFSAERLKGVDSTLKIQPAKLEDSAVYLCASSSLSWGPEAFFGQGTRLTVV.

In DNA form, the CDR3 reads TGTGCCAGCAGCTTTGACAGTAAGTCTGGGGCCAACGTCCTGACTTTC. Protein sequence: CASSFDSKSGANVLTF. The chain carries TRBV5-4 and TRBJ2-6, with D perhaps TRBD1 (5 bases). This CDR3 contains 16 residues. The germline gives CDR1 SGHNT, CDR2 YYREEE (reference sequence). Trimming took 2 bases from V and 1 from J, leaving 10 bases between them.

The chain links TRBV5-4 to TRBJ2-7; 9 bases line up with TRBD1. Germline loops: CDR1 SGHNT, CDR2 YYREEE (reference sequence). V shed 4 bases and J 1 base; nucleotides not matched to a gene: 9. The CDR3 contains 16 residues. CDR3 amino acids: CASSPDRGFRSYEQYF. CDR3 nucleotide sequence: TGTGCCAGCAGCCCGGACAGGGGATTTCGGTCCTACGAGCAGTACTTC. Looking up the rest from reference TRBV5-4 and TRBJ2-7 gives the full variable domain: ETGVTQSPTHLIKTRGQQVTLRCSSQSGHNTVSWYQQALGQGPQFIFQYYREEENGRGNFPPRFSGLQFPNYSSELNVNALELDDSALYLCASSPDRGFRSYEQYFGPGTRLTVT.

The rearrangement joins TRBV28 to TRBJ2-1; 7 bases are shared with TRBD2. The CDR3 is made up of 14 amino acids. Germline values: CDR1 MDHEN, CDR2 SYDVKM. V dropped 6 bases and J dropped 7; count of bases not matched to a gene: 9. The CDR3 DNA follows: TGTGCCAGCAGCCTGGGACTACTGGGGAATGAGCAGTTCTTC. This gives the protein CASSLGLLGNEQFF.

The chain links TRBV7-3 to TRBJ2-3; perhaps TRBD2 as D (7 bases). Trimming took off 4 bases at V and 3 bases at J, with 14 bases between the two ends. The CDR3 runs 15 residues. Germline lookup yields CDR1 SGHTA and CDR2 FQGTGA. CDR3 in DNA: TGTGCCAGCAGCTATTCGGGGGGCCGGACAGATACGCAGTATTTT. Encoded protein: CASSYSGGRTDTQYF.